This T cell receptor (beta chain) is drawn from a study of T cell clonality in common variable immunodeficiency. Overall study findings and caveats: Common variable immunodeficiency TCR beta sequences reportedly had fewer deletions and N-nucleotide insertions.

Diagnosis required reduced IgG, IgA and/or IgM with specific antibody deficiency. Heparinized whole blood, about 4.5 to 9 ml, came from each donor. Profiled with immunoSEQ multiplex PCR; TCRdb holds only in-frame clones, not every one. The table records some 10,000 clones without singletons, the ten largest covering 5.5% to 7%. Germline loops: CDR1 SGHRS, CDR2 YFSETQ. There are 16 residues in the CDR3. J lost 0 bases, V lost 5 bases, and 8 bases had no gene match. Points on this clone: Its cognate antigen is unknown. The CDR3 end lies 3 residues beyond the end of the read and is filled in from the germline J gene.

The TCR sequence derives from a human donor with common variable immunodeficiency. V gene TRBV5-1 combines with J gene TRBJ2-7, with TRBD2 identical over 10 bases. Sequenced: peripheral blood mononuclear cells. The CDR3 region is CASRYLAGVGSYEQYF. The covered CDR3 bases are TGCGCCAGCAGATATCTAGCGGGAGTGGGCTCCTACGAG.